Each of the 23 T cell receptor beta chains below was sequenced from the same sample in a study of blood T cell repertoires in COVID-19. Sequenced by immunoSEQ multiplex PCR; TCRdb stores in-frame clones only, minus some. The table records 200,000 to 250,000 clones, around 84% of them present only once. The source material was peripheral blood. The receptors here all came from a woman over 75 with active or convalescent COVID-19.

The chain employs TRBV11-2 and TRBJ1-2; D ambiguous. V gave up 3 bases and J gave up 6 bases, with 11 bases separating them. Germline CDR1 reads SGHAT; CDR2 reads FQNNGV. The CDR3 totals 13 residues. The CDR3 DNA sequence: TGTGCCAGCAGCTTTCGGTCTCAAAATGGCTACACCTTC. It is translated as CASSFRSQNGYTF.

The chain uses TRBV19 and TRBJ2-2; D perhaps matches TRBD2 (6 bases). Trimming cost V 0 bases and J 4 bases, with 12 bases left between them. Germline V gives CDR1 LNHDA, CDR2 SQIVND (reference sequence). The CDR3 is 16 residues long. The CDR3 bases are TGTGCCAGTAGTATAGATTTCGGGAGACCCACCGGGGAGCTGTTTTTT. Its protein is CASSIDFGRPTGELFF.

The gene calls are TRBV2 and TRBJ1-4, with D possibly being TRBD1 (6 bases). The germline CDR1 and CDR2 sequences are SNHLY and FYNNEI. V lost 6 bases and J 11 bases, leaving 10 bases between the germline ends. The CDR3 is made up of 11 amino acids. The CDR3 DNA is TGTGCCAGCAGCGGGACATTGAAACTGTTTTTT. It encodes CASSGTLKLFF.

The genes are TRBV6-5 and TRBJ2-2; D unresolved. V shed 9 bases and J shed 7 bases, with 12 bases lying between them. The CDR3 sequence is 12 residues long. From germline, CDR1 is MNHEY and CDR2 SVGAGI. CDR3 amino acids: CASHRPGGELFF. CDR3 sequence (DNA): TGTGCCAGTCATAGGCCAGGCGGGGAGCTGTTTTTT.

The chain has TRBV4-2 and TRBJ2-1, with TRBD1 matching 8 bases. The V segment lost 3 bases and the J segment 8 bases; nucleotides outside the gene matches: 6. The CDR3 extends over 14 amino acids. Germline V CDR1 and CDR2: LGHNA, YNFKEQ. The CDR3 DNA reads as TGTGCCAGCAGCCACGGACAGGGTGGACATGAGCAGTTCTTC. It is translated as CASSHGQGGHEQFF.

The CDR3 DNA reads as TGTGCCAGCAGCCCAGGGCCCCCTAGACTAGCCCGTACCCACAATGAGCAGTTCTTC. This translates into CASSPGPPRLARTHNEQFF. The V gene is TRBV7-9, the J gene TRBJ2-1; 7 bases are shared with TRBD2. The CDR3 covers 19 residues. Germline CDR1 SEHNR, CDR2 FQNEAQ (reference sequence). J lost 5 bases, V lost 5 bases, and 21 bases had no gene match.

The rearrangement links TRBV7-3 to TRBJ2-3; 11 nucleotides align to TRBD2. V lost 5 bases to trimming and J lost 4 bases; unmatched junction nucleotides: 11. Germline CDR1 SGHTA, CDR2 FQGTGA. The CDR3 loop spans 17 amino acids. As DNA, the CDR3 is TGTGCCAGCAGCGACCCACTAGCGGGAGTTCGCGCAGATACGCAGTATTTT. The encoded protein is CASSDPLAGVRADTQYF.

The V call is TRBV5-4, the J call TRBJ1-2; D call uncertain. The V and J ends lost 7 bases and 2 bases respectively, with 9 bases between them. The CDR3 consists of 12 residues. Germline CDR1 reads SGHNT; CDR2 reads YYREEE (reference sequence). Written as DNA, the CDR3 is TGTGCCAGCGGCAGTTGGAACTATGGCTACACCTTC. This codes for CASGSWNYGYTF.

The chain recombines TRBV28 with TRBJ1-5; D might be TRBD1 (5 bases). Between the trimmed V and J ends, which lost 2 bases and 3 bases, there was a span of 14 bases. The CDR3 length is 16 residues. Germline CDR1 is MDHEN and CDR2 is SYDVKM. The CDR3 DNA follows: TGTGCCAGCAGTTTAGGGACTTTAACCCCCAATCAGCCCCAGCATTTT. It translates to CASSLGTLTPNQPQHF.

The chain couples TRBV5-1 to TRBJ2-7; D gene ambiguous. V was shortened by 3 bases and J by 5 bases, with 18 bases between the two germline ends. The V gene's germline CDR1 is SGHRS and CDR2 YFSETQ. This CDR3 contains 15 residues. CDR3 loop: CASSSDIATSNEQYF. CDR3 coding DNA: TGCGCCAGCAGCTCCGACATTGCGACCTCGAACGAGCAGTACTTC.

The chain carries TRBV19 and TRBJ2-1, with 7 bases fitting TRBD1. Germline assignment: CDR1 LNHDA and CDR2 SQIVND (reference sequence). The CDR3 is made up of 17 amino acids. Unmatched junction bases numbered 11, after V lost 2 bases and J lost 4 bases. CDR3 loop: CASSIILRDSNYNEQFF. As DNA, the CDR3 is TGTGCCAGTAGTATAATTCTTAGGGACAGCAATTACAATGAGCAGTTCTTC.

This clone has a handful of counts. The chain carries TRBV6-6 and TRBJ2-7, with 8 bases matching TRBD1. Trimming at V came to 5 bases and at J to 2 bases, leaving 8 bases not matched to a gene. There are 15 residues in the CDR3. CDR1 and CDR2 (germline): MNHNY, SVGAGI (reference sequence). CDR3 protein: CASSQLRDRPYEQYF. The CDR3 nucleotides are TGTGCCAGCAGTCAACTCCGGGACAGGCCCTACGAGCAGTACTTC.

The chain combines TRBV19 with TRBJ2-7, with 9 nucleotides matching TRBD1. V dropped 5 bases and J dropped 3; count of bases not matched to a gene: 8. The CDR3 length is 15 residues. The germline V gene encodes CDR1 LNHDA and CDR2 SQIVND (reference sequence). CDR3: CASSYSGQGLYEQYF. In DNA, the CDR3 is TGTGCCAGTAGTTACTCGGGACAGGGACTCTACGAGCAGTACTTC.

This clone was detected once. The V call is TRBV7-2, the J call TRBJ2-3, with a possible D match to TRBD1 (5 bases). The CDR3 is made up of 14 amino acids. Looked up from germline, CDR1 is SGHTA and CDR2 is FQGNSA. V was trimmed by 1 base and J by 6 bases, leaving 11 bases between them. CDR3 DNA: TGTGCCAGCAGCTTAGGCGCAGGGTCGGATACGCAGTATTTT. Translated: CASSLGAGSDTQYF.

The CDR3 DNA sequence: TGTGCCAGCCGGGGAGGGGACGCCTCAAGGGGCGAGCAGTACTTC. This codes for CASRGGDASRGEQYF. V usage is TRBV28 and J usage is TRBJ2-7, with 7 positions matching TRBD2. Germline V gene data show CDR1 as MDHEN and CDR2 as SYDVKM. The CDR3 consists of 15 residues. The J segment lost 6 bases and the V segment lost 8 bases, leaving 16 bases of the junction unmatched.

This CDR3 reads CASSMNLAGDTQYF. The CDR3 DNA is TGTGCCAGTAGTATGAATCTAGCTGGGGATACGCAGTATTTT. The chain employs TRBV19 and TRBJ2-3, with a weak D call TRBD2 (5 bases). This CDR3 is 14 amino acids long. In germline, CDR1 is LNHDA, CDR2 SQIVND (reference sequence). V gave up 3 bases and J gave up 6 bases, with 13 bases separating them.

The chain links TRBV12-5 to TRBJ1-1, with D possibly being TRBD1 (5 bases). Germline V gene data show CDR1 as LGHNT and CDR2 as FRNRAP. The CDR3 spans 15 residues. V lost 4 bases and J lost 1, with 13 bases in between. For the CDR3, the DNA is TGTGCTAGTGGTTGGGTGGACGGACAGAACACTGAAGCTTTCTTT. Protein sequence: CASGWVDGQNTEAFF.

The rearrangement joins TRBV29-1 to TRBJ2-5; 8 bases match TRBD1. CDR3 size: 15 residues. The V gene end was trimmed by 7 bases and the J gene end by 4 bases; junction bases not matched to a gene: 14. CDR1 and CDR2 from the germline V gene are SQVTM and ANQGSEA. In DNA, the CDR3 is TGCAGCGGACAGGGGTCGGCCATAAAGGGAGAGACCCAGTACTTC. Protein: CSGQGSAIKGETQYF.

The chain combines TRBV30 with TRBJ2-3, with 12 positions matching TRBD2. Germline V gene data show CDR1 as GTSNPN and CDR2 as SVGIG (reference sequence). V shed 1 base and J 6 bases; nucleotides not matched to a gene: 2. The CDR3 runs to 14 residues. DNA for the CDR3: TGTGCCTGGAGTGGGACTAGCGGGACGGATACGCAGTATTTT. Its protein is CAWSGTSGTDTQYF.

The J gene is TRBJ2-7, the V gene TRBV11-2; 7 nucleotides agree with TRBD2. Germline assignment: CDR1 SGHAT and CDR2 FQNNGV. J lost 5 bases, V lost 2 bases, and 3 bases had no gene match. The CDR3 extends over 13 amino acids. The CDR3: CASSLPSGNEQYF. The CDR3 nucleotides read TGTGCCAGCAGCTTACCTAGCGGTAACGAGCAGTACTTC.

The chain links TRBV11-3 to TRBJ1-4, with TRBD1 identical over 8 bases. The CDR3 has 17 residues. V lost 5 bases and J lost 5; bases outside the gene matches: 13. Germline V gene sequence: CDR1 SGHNT, CDR2 YENEEA. CDR3 sequence (DNA): TGTGCCAGCAGCCCCGGACAGGGAAGAGGGAGAAATGAAAAACTGTTTTTT. It translates to CASSPGQGRGRNEKLFF.

V gene TRBV7-6 combines with J gene TRBJ2-3; D not certain. The ends were cut back, 5 bases at V and 0 bases at J, with 3 bases in the middle. This CDR3 has 12 residues. Germline assignment: CDR1 SGHVS and CDR2 FNYEAQ. CDR3 sequence (DNA): TGTGCCAGCAGCCTTAGCACAGATACGCAGTATTTT. Amino acid sequence: CASSLSTDTQYF.

This chain links TRBV7-9 with TRBJ2-1, with 13 bases fitting TRBD2. The trim removed 5 bases at V and 8 bases at J, leaving 9 bases unmatched. From germline, CDR1 is SEHNR and CDR2 FQNEAQ (reference sequence). The length of the CDR3 is 16 residues. Here the CDR3 DNA reads TGTGCCAGCAGCCCTGGGGCGGGACTAGCGGGGTATGAGCAGTTCTTC. Translation: CASSPGAGLAGYEQFF.